What follows are 13 T cell receptor beta chains derived from one specimen sequenced in a study of T cells in Graves' hyperthyroidism and ophthalmopathy. RNA transcripts were the template for amplifying TCR beta CDR3 regions. Using the HTBI primer set, a first-round RT-PCR was run on the TCR CDR3. TCRdb itself ran the multiplex PCR reads through MiXCR, one entry per CDR3 protein. This sample has 700,000 or so distinct CDR3 sequences, with about a sixth found just once. The material sequenced was blood. Receptors were obtained from a man younger than 30 with Graves' hyperthyroidism.

This clonotype turned up a few times. The chain combines TRBV28 with TRBJ2-1, with 11 bases aligning to TRBD2. Germline values: CDR1 MDHEN, CDR2 SYDVKM. With 4 bases clipped from V and 6 bases from J, the junction kept 2 bases outside the gene matches. The CDR3 consists of 14 residues. DNA for the CDR3: TGTGCCAGCAGTTGGCTAGCGGGAGGCAATGAGCAGTTCTTC. It translates to CASSWLAGGNEQFF.

This clonotype showed up just a few times. The chain couples TRBV15 to TRBJ2-2, with D perhaps matching TRBD2 (5 bases). Trimming pared 3 bases from V and 0 bases from J, leaving 11 bases between. Per germline, CDR1 LNHNV and CDR2 YYDKDF (reference sequence). The CDR3 is 16 residues long. CDR3 sequence: CATSSGMTPNTGELFF. DNA of the CDR3: TGTGCCACCAGCAGCGGGATGACCCCGAACACCGGGGAGCTGTTTTTT.

This rearrangement joins TRBV27 to TRBJ2-7, with 9 nucleotides matching TRBD1. The CDR3 has 16 residues. Germline lookup yields CDR1 MNHEY and CDR2 SMNVEV (reference sequence). Germline trimming cut 5 bases from V and 6 bases from J; bases unmatched to any gene: 14. The CDR3 coding sequence is TGTGCCAGCAGTACTTACAGGGGGCCCCGGCCGCTCGAGCAGTACTTC. It is translated as CASSTYRGPRPLEQYF.

The chain couples TRBV9 to TRBJ1-2; D remains unclear. Per the germline V gene, CDR1 is SGDLS and CDR2 is YYNGEE. Trimming removed 0 bases from V and 6 bases from J, with 12 bases in between. This CDR3 is built from 14 residues. CDR3 nucleotide sequence: TGTGCCAGCAGCGTAGTTACCGCGGGCCATGGCTACACCTTC. Translation: CASSVVTAGHGYTF.

In this sample, this clonotype turned up many times. The rearrangement links TRBV30 to TRBJ2-7; possible D gene TRBD1, 6 bases. V lost 3 bases and J lost 5, with 11 bases in between. From germline, CDR1 is GTSNPN and CDR2 SVGIG (reference sequence). This CDR3 comprises 12 residues. CDR3 region: CAWRTGSNEQYF. The CDR3 DNA reads as TGTGCCTGGAGAACAGGGTCAAACGAGCAGTACTTC. Supplemented by reference TRBV30 and TRBJ2-7, the full variable domain reads SQTIHQWPATLVQPVGSPLSLECTVEGTSNPNLYWYRQAAGRGLQLLFYSVGIGQISSEVPQNLSASRPQDRQFILSSKKLLLSDSGFYLCAWRTGSNEQYFGPGTRLTVT.

This clonotype was observed at least ten times. The rearrangement joins TRBV28 to TRBJ2-7; maybe TRBD1 (5 bases). This CDR3 region has 14 residues. The germline V and J ends were trimmed by 4 bases and 3 bases, with 13 bases remaining between them. Germline-derived CDR1 and CDR2 are MDHEN and SYDVKM. For the CDR3, the DNA is TGTGCCAGCAGTTCCTCAACAGGTTACTACGAGCAGTACTTC. It yields the protein CASSSSTGYYEQYF.

V is TRBV7-6 and J is TRBJ1-5; 10 nucleotides align to TRBD1. This CDR3 has 15 residues. V was pared by 5 bases and J by 2 bases, with 3 bases of the junction left unmatched. From germline, CDR1 is SGHVS and CDR2 FNYEAQ. The CDR3 loop is CASSPTGGRNQPQHF. CDR3 DNA: TGTGCCAGCAGCCCGACAGGGGGCCGCAATCAGCCCCAGCATTTT.

This clonotype was counted between two and nine times. This sequence joins TRBV29-1 and TRBJ2-7; TRBD1 agrees at 7 bases. V was pared by 7 bases and J by 2 bases, with 8 bases of the junction left unmatched. This CDR3 region has 13 residues. Germline assignment: CDR1 SQVTM and CDR2 ANQGSEA. In DNA form, the CDR3 reads TGCAGCGCAAAGCCGGGACAGACCTACGAGCAGTACTTC. Translated, it gives CSAKPGQTYEQYF.

This sequence joins TRBV20-1 and TRBJ2-7; TRBD2 is a possible D gene (7 bases). The CDR3 covers 14 residues. V was shortened by 5 bases and J by 3 bases, with 17 bases between the two germline ends. Germline-derived CDR1 and CDR2 are DFQATT and SNEGSKA (reference sequence). DNA of the CDR3: TGCAGTGCTGGGGGGGCCGATCAGGGCTACGAGCAGTACTTC. Translating it yields CSAGGADQGYEQYF.

This clonotype was detected ten times or more. The genes are TRBV11-3 and TRBJ1-2; D not resolved. Trimming pared 2 bases from V and 2 bases from J, leaving 6 bases between. This CDR3 spans 13 amino acids. Germline V gene sequence: CDR1 SGHNT, CDR2 YENEEA. CDR3: CASSLTQNYGYTF. The CDR3 nucleotides read TGTGCCAGCAGCTTAACCCAGAACTATGGCTACACCTTC.

This clonotype was observed many times. This rearrangement joins TRBV6-1 to TRBJ2-1; 14 nucleotides align to TRBD2. The CDR3 extends over 14 amino acids. CDR1 and CDR2 from the germline V gene are MNHNS and SASEGT. The J segment lost 8 bases and the V segment lost 6 bases, leaving 3 bases of the junction unmatched. This CDR3 is CASRGTSGRDEQFF. The CDR3, as DNA: TGTGCCAGCAGAGGGACTAGCGGGAGAGATGAGCAGTTCTTC.

This clonotype was detected many times. The CDR3 DNA sequence: TGTGCCAGCAGCTCTACAGGGGTGGCAGATACGCAGTATTTT. Protein: CASSSTGVADTQYF. The chain links TRBV28 to TRBJ2-3; 7 nucleotides align to TRBD1. Germline V gives CDR1 MDHEN, CDR2 SYDVKM. Trimming at V came to 6 bases and at J to 4 bases, leaving 7 bases not matched to a gene. The CDR3 length is 14 residues.

The chain recombines TRBV5-8 with TRBJ2-1, with D tentatively TRBD1 (5 bases). Trimming stripped 3 bases from V and 6 bases from J, with 13 bases between. Germline-derived CDR1 and CDR2 are SGHTS and YDEGEE. The CDR3 spans 14 residues. Here the CDR3 reads CASSWSGPVNEQFF. As DNA, the CDR3 is TGTGCCAGCAGCTGGTCAGGGCCGGTCAATGAGCAGTTCTTC.